This T cell receptor (beta chain) originates from a study of T cells in Graves' hyperthyroidism and ophthalmopathy. The definition of stable Graves' hyperthyroidism was no ophthalmopathy progression within 18 months. Patients aged 18 to 65 had newly diagnosed hyperthyroidism lasting under 2 months. To note about this clonotype: Its specificity is unknown. A much larger clone lies one base from this, so it may be a read error.

Trimming took 6 bases from V and 1 from J; bases not matched to a gene: 5. This CDR3 is built from 14 residues. The germline V gene has CDR1 WSHSY and CDR2 SAAADI. Study conclusions and caveats: The model's output predicted ophthalmopathy at a median of around 6.9 months prior to onset. Blood samples included most of the expanded thyroid clonotypes exceeding 0.001.

RNA transcripts gave rise to amplified TCR beta CDR3 regions. TCR CDR3 underwent first-round RT-PCR with the HTBI primer set. Via MiXCR, TCRdb re-called the multiplex PCR reads, giving one row per CDR3 protein. Here the sample spans about 840,000 distinct CDR3 sequences, approximately 40% being singletons. The sequenced sample was blood. This clonotype was obtained from a man between 18 and 35 years old with Graves' hyperthyroidism. This rearrangement joins TRBV10-2 to TRBJ1-1, with 7 positions matching TRBD1. In DNA, the CDR3 is TGCGCCAGCAGGATTACAGGGGAGAACACTGAAGCTTTCTTT. This gives the protein CASRITGENTEAFF.